This TCR beta chain is drawn from a study of T-cell reconstitution after alpha-beta-depleted transplantation in children. Study results and caveats: Some patients showed high day-60 TCRbeta diversity, which derived from surviving recipient T cells and thymic progenitors. Hyperexpanded clones declined; after one year, newly produced T cells mostly supplied diversity. Where alpha-beta T cells came from about two months after transplant was reportedly several hundred expanded graft clones.

It was with unique molecular identifiers that the TCRbeta library was prepared. From the PCR reads, TCRdb called clonotypes with MiXCR, one entry per CDR3 protein. The sample records over 100,000 distinct CDR3 sequences, over 9% being singletons. This clonotype was seen ten or more times. Its antigen is currently unknown. In germline, CDR1 is SGHKS, CDR2 YYEKEE (reference sequence). The junction had 8 bases not matched to a gene; V was cut back by 4 bases and J by 2 bases. CDR3 size: 18 residues. The sample consisted of PBMCs, taken before TCRalphabeta/CD19-depleted stem cell transplant. This chain links TRBV5-5 with TRBJ2-6, with TRBD2 matching 11 bases. This sequence was found in a boy younger than 10 with acute lymphoblastic leukemia, due to receive a stem cell transplant. The CDR3 sequence is CASSVTSGSSTGANVLTF. CDR3 sequence (DNA): TGTGCCAGCAGCGTTACTAGCGGGAGTAGTACTGGGGCCAACGTCCTGACTTTC.